The rows below give T cell receptor beta chains drawn from one sample of a study of Graves' ophthalmopathy and Graves' hyperthyroidism. TCRdb redid the calling of the multiplex PCR reads with MiXCR, one entry per CDR3 protein. The data show hundreds of thousands of distinct CDR3 sequences, with about a fifth seen just once and roughly 6.9% held by the top ten. Material: peripheral blood. The receptors originated from a woman aged 18-30 years with stable Graves' hyperthyroidism. Some clones in this sample may be carry-over from other donors' samples. Each CDR3 is given with its conserved first and last residue. The D gene is left open where the match is weak. Not all rows give a size; the values are once, few, many and, for expanded clones, a class.

V	size	D	J	CDR3	DNA
TRBV9	many	TRBD1	TRBJ2-7	CASSVGARQGANEQYF	TGTGCCAGCAGCGTAGGTGCAAGGCAGGGGGCGAACGAGCAGTACTTC
TRBV25-1	-	TRBD2	TRBJ2-5	CASSELGAGGQETRYF	TGTGCCAGCAGTGAACTCGGAGCGGGGGGGCAAGAGACCCGGTACTTC
TRBV28	once	TRBD1	TRBJ2-7	CATTSGQSSYEQYF	TGTGCCACCACTTCGGGACAGAGCTCCTACGAGCAGTACTTC
TRBV12-3/TRBV12-4	-	-	TRBJ1-2	CASASGTYGYTF	TGTGCCAGCGCCTCCGGGACTTATGGCTACACCTTC
TRBV7-9	-	TRBD1	TRBJ1-6	CASRQTGGYSPLHF	TGTGCCAGCAGACAAACAGGGGGTTACTCACCCCTCCACTTT
TRBV7-9	many	-	TRBJ1-1	CASSLRDRNTEAFF	TGTGCCAGCAGCTTAAGAGACAGAAACACTGAAGCTTTCTTT
TRBV6-4	few	-	TRBJ2-7	CAAARSRSSYEQYF	TGTGCCGCCGCACGGTCGCGGAGCAGCTACGAGCAGTACTTC
TRBV2	few	-	TRBJ2-4	CASSPVVGQTSYIAKNIQYF	TGTGCCAGCAGTCCGGTGGTGGGACAAACTAGTTATATAGCCAAAAACATTCAGTACTTC
TRBV11-2	many	TRBD1	TRBJ1-3	CASSPGGRADSGNTIYF	TGTGCCAGCAGCCCAGGGGGACGCGCGGACTCTGGAAACACCATATATTTT
TRBV5-1	-	TRBD1	TRBJ1-1	CASSGGTGGSTEAFF	TGCGCCAGCAGCGGGGGGACAGGGGGAAGCACTGAAGCTTTCTTT
TRBV11-1	many	TRBD1	TRBJ2-7	CASSLRETGGPYEQYF	TGTGCCAGCAGCTTGAGAGAGACAGGGGGTCCCTACGAGCAGTACTTC
TRBV7-3	many	-	TRBJ2-2	CASSLGLYGELFF	TGTGCCAGCAGCTTAGGGTTGTACGGGGAGCTGTTTTTT
TRBV30	once	-	TRBJ1-5	CAWSGAGDNQPQHF	TGTGCCTGGAGTGGAGCGGGGGACAATCAGCCCCAGCATTTT
TRBV6-1	many	-	TRBJ1-5	CASSQRHRVPSAQHF	TGTGCCAGCAGTCAACGCCACAGGGTGCCTTCGGCCCAGCATTTT
TRBV7-2	many	TRBD2	TRBJ2-2	CASSLAQRGNTGELFF	TGTGCCAGCAGCTTAGCACAGCGGGGGAACACCGGGGAGCTGTTTTTT
TRBV6-1	few	-	TRBJ1-6	CASSLQSTLHF	TGTGCCAGCAGCCTTCAATCGACCCTCCACTTT
TRBV7-3	-	-	TRBJ2-5	CASSRVYQETQYF	TGTGCCAGCAGCCGCGTATACCAAGAGACCCAGTACTTC
TRBV12-3/TRBV12-4	many	-	TRBJ2-6	CASSSGVLTF	TGTGCCAGCAGCTCAGGTGTCCTGACTTTC
TRBV15	many	-	TRBJ2-5	CATSRDRGTRRVQYF	TGTGCCACCAGCAGAGATAGGGGAACGAGACGAGTCCAGTACTTC
TRBV11-2	many	-	TRBJ1-6	CASSLTPARPVLNPPLHF	TGTGCCAGCAGCCTGACACCCGCCCGGCCAGTCCTTAATCCACCCCTCCACTTT
TRBV3-1	-	-	TRBJ1-2	CASSQGAADGYTF	TGTGCCAGCAGCCAAGGTGCGGCAGATGGCTACACCTTC
TRBV27	-	-	TRBJ1-1	CASSPGGDGNTEAFF	TGTGCCAGCAGCCCGGGGGGCGATGGGAACACTGAAGCTTTCTTT
TRBV2	many	-	TRBJ1-6	CASSESPGVSPLHF	TGTGCCAGCAGTGAATCCCCAGGGGTCTCACCCCTCCACTTT
TRBV2	many	-	TRBJ2-5	CASSEALLLRERKETQYF	TGTGCCAGCAGTGAAGCGCTCCTCCTCAGGGAGCGAAAAGAGACCCAGTACTTC
TRBV10-1	-	-	TRBJ2-7	CASSESVPKDEQYF	TGCGCCAGCAGTGAGTCGGTGCCCAAAGACGAGCAGTACTTC
TRBV29-1	many	-	TRBJ2-2	CSAIQGTGELFF	TGCAGCGCTATACAAGGGACCGGGGAGCTGTTTTTT
TRBV28	many	TRBD1	TRBJ1-1	CASSWGGQGMNTEAFF	TGTGCCAGCAGTTGGGGGGGACAGGGGATGAACACTGAAGCTTTCTTT
TRBV6-1	few	-	TRBJ2-7	CASSTSGNYEQYF	TGTGCCAGCAGTACGTCAGGGAACTACGAGCAGTACTTC
TRBV6-5	-	TRBD1	TRBJ1-2	CASIFRGNYGYTF	TGTGCCAGCATTTTCAGGGGGAACTATGGCTACACCTTC
TRBV20-1	many	-	TRBJ1-3	CSARDLLTDSGNTIYF	TGCAGTGCTAGAGATCTCCTAACCGACTCTGGAAACACCATATATTTT
TRBV29-1	-	-	TRBJ1-2	CSVERGPQDWGYGYTF	TGCAGCGTTGAGAGGGGACCCCAAGACTGGGGCTATGGCTACACCTTC
TRBV10-3	many	-	TRBJ2-7	CAISESTAPMGEQYF	TGTGCCATCAGTGAGTCGACAGCCCCCATGGGCGAGCAGTACTTC
TRBV7-3	many	-	TRBJ2-7	CASRSNSPSYEQYF	TGTGCCAGCAGGTCTAACAGTCCATCCTACGAGCAGTACTTC
TRBV5-1	-	TRBD1	TRBJ1-1	CASSRQGEFSEAFF	TGCGCCAGCAGCAGACAGGGGGAATTTTCTGAAGCTTTCTTT
TRBV28	few	TRBD1	TRBJ2-7	CASSLYSGQGAYEQYF	TGTGCCAGCAGTTTATATTCGGGACAGGGGGCCTACGAGCAGTACTTC
TRBV30	many	-	TRBJ1-5	CAWSGQENQPQHF	TGTGCCTGGAGTGGACAGGAGAATCAGCCCCAGCATTTT
TRBV10-3	-	-	TRBJ1-1	CAISERYIPDMNTEAFF	TGTGCCATCAGTGAGAGATATATCCCGGACATGAACACTGAAGCTTTCTTT
TRBV20-1	-	-	TRBJ2-5	CSAYTSQETQYF	TGCAGTGCCTATACTAGCCAAGAGACCCAGTACTTC
TRBV2	many	-	TRBJ1-1	CASSDYTEAFF	TGTGCCAGCAGTGATTACACTGAAGCTTTCTTT
TRBV19	many	TRBD1	TRBJ2-2	CASSIRGTGLTGELFF	TGTGCCAGTAGTATACGGGGGACAGGGCTCACCGGGGAGCTGTTTTTT
TRBV24-1	-	-	TRBJ1-5	CATSESDQPQHF	TGTGCCACCAGTGAGAGCGATCAGCCCCAGCATTTT
TRBV19	many	-	TRBJ1-5	CASTAREYSNQPQHF	TGTGCCAGTACGGCCAGGGAATATAGCAATCAGCCCCAGCATTTT
TRBV24-1	many	-	TRBJ2-7	CATSDSGTVGDEQYF	TGTGCCACCAGTGATTCCGGGACGGTCGGGGACGAGCAGTACTTC
TRBV24-1	-	-	TRBJ2-7	CATSDPTKVHEQYF	TGTGCCACCAGTGATCCCACCAAGGTCCACGAGCAGTACTTC
TRBV27	-	TRBD2	TRBJ2-3	CASRGLAPTDTQYF	TGTGCCAGCAGGGGACTAGCCCCCACAGATACGCAGTATTTT
TRBV4-2	many	TRBD1	TRBJ1-6	CASSQVGQPNNSPLHF	TGTGCCAGCAGCCAAGTGGGACAGCCGAATAATTCACCCCTCCACTTT
TRBV20-1	many	-	TRBJ1-3	CSASIGGAGNTIYF	TGCAGTGCTAGTATTGGGGGGGCTGGAAACACCATATATTTT
TRBV28	-	TRBD2	TRBJ2-5	CASGTSVETQYF	TGTGCCAGCGGGACTAGCGTCGAGACCCAGTACTTC
TRBV27	-	TRBD1	TRBJ1-2	CASRDQGGGYTF	TGTGCCAGCAGGGACCAGGGGGGCGGCTACACCTTC
TRBV19	many	-	TRBJ2-6	CASSNRGTVYAGANVLTF	TGTGCCAGCTCCAACCGCGGGACGGTGTATGCTGGGGCCAACGTCCTGACTTTC